The 25 T cell receptor beta chains below were found in one sample sequenced in a study of T-cell reconstitution after alpha-beta-depleted transplantation in children. Unique molecular identifiers featured in how the TCRbeta library was prepared. One entry per CDR3 protein, called by TCRdb with MiXCR from the PCR reads. The table has 600,000 to 700,000 distinct CDR3 sequences, approximately 17% seen once. The input for sequencing was PBMCs from the stem cell graft donor, taken from the stem cell graft. These receptors came from a human donor who donated a stem cell graft to a child with acute myeloid leukemia.

J is TRBJ2-5 and V is TRBV12-3 or TRBV12-4; TRBD2 is a possible D gene (6 bases). The ends were cut back, 5 bases at V and 2 bases at J, with 12 bases in the middle. This CDR3 has 14 amino acids. Here the CDR3 reads CASSHPGLQETQYF. CDR3 nucleotide sequence: TGTGCCAGCAGTCACCCGGGACTTCAAGAGACCCAGTACTTC.

At least ten counts were recorded for this clonotype. This sequence joins TRBV6-2 or TRBV6-3 and TRBJ2-7; TRBD1 matches at 11 bases. Losses at the gene ends were 2 bases for V and 4 bases for J; bases not matched to a gene: 4. Germline V gene sequence: CDR1 MNHEY, CDR2 SVGEGT. The CDR3 covers 15 residues. The CDR3 DNA follows: TGTGCCAGCAGTTACGCCCGGGACAGGGGGTACGAGCAGTACGTC. Residues: CASSYARDRGYEQYV.

The sample holds many counts of this clonotype. V usage is TRBV7-9 and J usage is TRBJ2-1; the D call may be TRBD1 or TRBD2 (6 bases each). V lost 5 bases, J lost 4 bases, and 18 bases lay in between. Germline V lookup: CDR1 SEHNR, CDR2 FQNEAQ (reference sequence). This CDR3 has 16 amino acids. CDR3 DNA sequence: TGTGCCAGCAGCCAAGGGGGGATCGAACTTTACAATGAGCAGTTCTTC. Translated, it gives CASSQGGIELYNEQFF. Full variable domain (missing parts from reference TRBV7-9 and TRBJ2-1): DTGVSQNPRHKITKRGQNVTFRCDPISEHNRLYWYRQTLGQGPEFLTYFQNEAQLEKSRLLSDRFSAERPKGSFSTLEIQRTEQGDSAMYLCASSQGGIELYNEQFFGPGTRLTVL.

This clonotype was observed a handful of times. The V and J genes are TRBV20-1 and TRBJ1-5, with D unresolved. Germline V gene sequence: CDR1 DFQATT, CDR2 SNEGSKA (reference sequence). The ends were cut back, 5 bases at V and 6 bases at J, with 8 bases in the middle. The CDR3 loop spans 11 amino acids. The DNA for the CDR3 is TGCAGTGCTGGGTTGGCTCAGCCCCAGCATTTT. Residues: CSAGLAQPQHF.

This CDR3 is CASSPNQGGEQFF. CDR3 coding DNA: TGTGCCAGCAGCCCAAATCAGGGAGGTGAGCAGTTCTTC. The J gene is TRBJ2-1, the V gene TRBV28; D is possibly TRBD2 (6 bases). The CDR3 runs to 13 residues. Deletions cut 6 bases from V and 9 bases from J, with 15 bases between. The germline CDR1 and CDR2 sequences are MDHEN and SYDVKM.

The chain couples TRBV7-9 to TRBJ2-2; possibly TRBD1 for D (5 bases). The CDR3 runs 15 residues. The V and J ends lost 5 bases and 2 bases respectively, with 12 bases between them. The V gene's germline CDR1 is SEHNR and CDR2 FQNEAQ (reference sequence). The CDR3 DNA reads TGTGCCAGCAGCCAGACAGAGATAAACACCGGGGAGCTGTTTTTT. It yields the protein CASSQTEINTGELFF.

Details on this clonotype: A much larger clonotype is one base distant, so this may be a read error. V usage is TRBV24-1 and J usage is TRBJ1-5; D unclear. This CDR3 has 12 residues. Trimming stripped 4 bases from V and 7 bases from J, with 7 bases between. In germline, CDR1 is KGHDR, CDR2 SFDVKD. The CDR3 DNA reads TGTGCCACCAGTGAAGCGTTCCAGCCCCAGCATTTT. Residues: CATSEAFQPQHF.

The V call is TRBV5-7, the J call TRBJ1-1; no reliable D call. TRBV5-7 has ORF status, its function being uncertain. Between the trimmed V and J ends, which lost 8 bases and 4 bases, there was a span of 18 bases. The CDR3 has 14 residues. CDR3 DNA sequence: TGTGCCAGGAGCCCCGAGCGGGGAGGCACTGAAGCTTTCTTT. Translating it yields CARSPERGGTEAFF.

This clonotype was detected many times. The chain links TRBV9 to TRBJ1-6; TRBD1 matches at 8 bases. The CDR3 is 16 residues long. The junction had 8 bases not matched to a gene; V was cut back by 4 bases and J by 5 bases. Germline V gives CDR1 SGDLS, CDR2 YYNGEE. DNA for the CDR3: TGTGCCAGCAGCCCCTCAGGACAGGGAAATAATTCACCCCTCCACTTT. Translating it yields CASSPSGQGNNSPLHF.

This clonotype has a count of ten or more. This sequence joins TRBV11-2 and TRBJ2-7, with 9 positions matching TRBD1. The CDR3 is 15 residues long. Germline loops: CDR1 SGHAT, CDR2 FQNNGV. Losses at the gene ends were 2 bases for V and 3 bases for J; bases not matched to a gene: 5. The CDR3, as DNA: TGTGCCAGCAGCTTATCCCCGGACAGGGGCTACGAGCAGTACTTC. Translating gives CASSLSPDRGYEQYF.

This clonotype appeared a few times. The gene calls are TRBV7-9 and TRBJ2-7; D possibly matches TRBD1 or TRBD2 (5 bases each). The CDR3 covers 16 residues. Trimming stripped 5 bases from V and 3 bases from J, with 20 bases between. Germline V gene data show CDR1 as SEHNR and CDR2 as FQNEAQ (reference sequence). The CDR3 DNA reads TGTGCCAGCAGCGCCCAGGGAGTGGCGACCCTCTACGAGCAGTACTTC. Protein product: CASSAQGVATLYEQYF. The whole variable domain, remainder taken from reference TRBV7-9 and TRBJ2-7, is DTGVSQNPRHKITKRGQNVTFRCDPISEHNRLYWYRQTLGQGPEFLTYFQNEAQLEKSRLLSDRFSAERPKGSFSTLEIQRTEQGDSAMYLCASSAQGVATLYEQYFGPGTRLTVT.

This chain links TRBV20-1 with TRBJ2-2; D could derive from TRBD1 or TRBD2 (5 bases each). The CDR3 contains 15 residues. V was pared by 5 bases and J by 1 base, with 14 bases between. Germline V gene data show CDR1 as DFQATT and CDR2 as SNEGSKA (reference sequence). The CDR3 region is CSAEQGGGNTGELFF. CDR3 nucleotide sequence: TGCAGTGCTGAGCAGGGCGGAGGGAACACCGGGGAGCTGTTTTTT.

There are many counts of this clonotype. For the CDR3, the DNA is TGTGCCAGCAGTCATAGCGGGGGTGAGACCCAGTACTTC. This translates into CASSHSGGETQYF. The rearrangement links TRBV7-9 to TRBJ2-5; TRBD2 aligns across 9 bases. This CDR3 region has 13 residues. V trimming: 6 bases; J trimming: 5 bases; junction bases outside the gene matches: 4. Germline V gene sequence: CDR1 SEHNR, CDR2 FQNEAQ (reference sequence).

The rearrangement joins TRBV7-2 to TRBJ2-5; possible D gene TRBD2, 6 bases. The CDR3 covers 12 residues. Germline values: CDR1 SGHTA, CDR2 FQGNSA. The V gene lost 5 bases and the J gene lost 5 bases, with 9 bases spanning the gap. CDR3 coding DNA: TGTGCCAGCAGCGGGACTCGCGAGACCCAGTACTTC. Encoded protein: CASSGTRETQYF.

This clonotype appeared a few times. V is TRBV5-1 and J is TRBJ2-1; TRBD1 aligns across 7 bases. This CDR3 comprises 15 residues. Per the germline V gene, CDR1 is SGHRS and CDR2 is YFSETQ. The junction had 6 bases not matched to a gene; V was cut back by 6 bases and J by 0 bases. The CDR3 DNA sequence: TGCGCCAGCACCCGAACAGGGGACTCCTACAATGAGCAGTTCTTC. This codes for CASTRTGDSYNEQFF.

This clonotype was counted a few times. The J gene is TRBJ2-5, the V gene TRBV4-3; 8 nucleotides line up with TRBD2. The V gene's germline CDR1 is LGHNA and CDR2 YSLEER. The CDR3 is made up of 16 amino acids. Trimming took 0 bases from V and 3 from J; bases not matched to a gene: 6. In DNA, the CDR3 is TGCGCCAGCAGCCAAGAGAGTACAGCGGGGGAAGAGACCCAGTACTTC. Encoded protein: CASSQESTAGEETQYF.

A few counts support this clonotype. The V and J genes are TRBV24-1 and TRBJ1-2, with D maybe TRBD1 (6 bases). Per the germline V gene, CDR1 is KGHDR and CDR2 is SFDVKD. The CDR3 runs 14 residues. Trimming stripped 3 bases from V and 3 bases from J, with 10 bases between. CDR3 loop: CATSDQTGDYGYTF. The CDR3 DNA sequence: TGTGCCACCAGTGATCAGACAGGAGACTATGGCTACACCTTC.

The table lists this clonotype with many counts. The chain has TRBV7-9 and TRBJ2-7; D gene ambiguous. The CDR3 has 13 amino acids. The germline V and J ends were trimmed by 4 bases and 1 base, with 8 bases remaining between them. Germline V gives CDR1 SEHNR, CDR2 FQNEAQ (reference sequence). The CDR3 loop is CASSSTRSYEQYF. As DNA, the CDR3 is TGTGCCAGCAGCTCGACAAGATCCTACGAGCAGTACTTC.

This clonotype was seen at least ten times. The chain couples TRBV20-1 to TRBJ2-5, with 11 bases matching TRBD2. Trimming cost V 5 bases and J 2 bases; bases outside gene matches: 7. CDR1 is DFQATT and CDR2 is SNEGSKA in the germline V gene (reference sequence). The CDR3 length is 15 residues. The DNA of the CDR3 is TGCAGTGCTTCCCCTAGCGGGGGGATACAAGAGACCCAGTACTTC. Translating gives CSASPSGGIQETQYF.

This clonotype was counted ten times or more. The rearrangement links TRBV7-9 to TRBJ2-7, with 7 bases aligning to TRBD1. This CDR3 has 16 residues. The germline gives CDR1 SEHNR, CDR2 FQNEAQ (reference sequence). V lost 5 bases to trimming and J lost 0 bases; unmatched junction nucleotides: 10. The CDR3 spells CASSPPGQPSSYEQYF. Here the CDR3 DNA reads TGTGCCAGCAGCCCCCCGGGACAGCCGAGCTCCTACGAGCAGTACTTC.

This clonotype occurred many times. This CDR3 reads CSAKGTVETEAFF. Here the CDR3 DNA reads TGCAGTGCTAAAGGGACAGTAGAAACTGAAGCTTTCTTT. The V and J genes are TRBV20-1 and TRBJ1-1; 7 nucleotides line up with TRBD1. The CDR3 is 13 amino acids. J was trimmed by 5 bases and V by 4 bases; bases with no gene match: 7. Germline V gene lookup returns CDR1 DFQATT and CDR2 SNEGSKA (reference sequence).

In its sample, this clonotype was seen many times. The chain has TRBV20-1 and TRBJ2-1; 10 nucleotides agree with TRBD1. V dropped 6 bases and J dropped 4; count of bases not matched to a gene: 3. Germline V lookup: CDR1 DFQATT, CDR2 SNEGSKA (reference sequence). The CDR3 consists of 13 residues. CDR3 region: CSARDRGYNEQFF. CDR3 DNA: TGCAGTGCCCGGGACAGGGGTTACAATGAGCAGTTCTTC.

V is TRBV20-1 and J is TRBJ2-2, with 9 bases aligning to TRBD1. From germline, CDR1 is DFQATT and CDR2 SNEGSKA (reference sequence). With V trimmed by 6 bases and J by 7 bases, 9 bases remained unmatched. The CDR3 loop spans 14 amino acids. The CDR3 loop reads CSATRTGVDGELFF. In DNA form, the CDR3 reads TGCAGTGCCACCCGGACAGGGGTTGACGGGGAGCTGTTTTTT.

This chain links TRBV7-2 with TRBJ1-5, with 8 nucleotides matching TRBD1. Trimming removed 5 bases from V and 3 bases from J; junction bases left unmatched: 9. CDR3 length: 16 amino acids. Germline V gene lookup returns CDR1 SGHTA and CDR2 FQGNSA. The CDR3 nucleotides read TGTGCCAGCAGCCCCCATGGGACAGGATTCAATCAGCCCCAGCATTTT. Translated: CASSPHGTGFNQPQHF.

The sample holds many counts of this clonotype. The V call is TRBV15, the J call TRBJ1-6, with D perhaps TRBD1 (5 bases). CDR1 and CDR2 from the germline V gene are LNHNV and YYDKDF (reference sequence). The length of the CDR3 is 14 residues. Trimming left V 1 base short and J 6 bases short, with 7 bases between. CDR3 in DNA: TGTGCCACCAGCAGAGCCAGGGTTAATTCACCCCTCCACTTT. As protein: CATSRARVNSPLHF.